This T cell receptor (beta chain) is from a study of blood T cells in healthy people across ages. Study results and caveats: Unknown CMV status may confound age-related changes in expanded clones. Considered underestimates were the diversity estimates obtained from one million T cells.

A word on this clonotype: Its antigen is unknown.

This CDR3 is 13 amino acids long. V lost 6 bases to trimming and J lost 5 bases; unmatched junction nucleotides: 5. Germline CDR1 reads SGHKS; CDR2 reads YYEKEE (reference sequence). Sample-barcoded 5' priming and a J-beta primer mix drove a second PCR of 7 to 11 cycles. A template-switch adaptor containing 12 random nucleotides labeled each cDNA molecule. MiXCR, applied by TCRdb to the 5' RACE reads, yields one record per CDR3 protein. The sample has roughly 570,000 distinct CDR3 sequences; roughly 29% are singletons. Each donor supplied ten milliliters of peripheral blood. The sequenced sample was blood. The chain employs TRBV5-5 and TRBJ2-1; 7 bases are a match to TRBD1. The source of this sequence is a woman aged 70-85 years in good health. CDR3 nucleotide sequence: TGTGCCAGCATATACAGGGGTAACAATGAGCAGTTCTTC. Residues: CASIYRGNNEQFF.